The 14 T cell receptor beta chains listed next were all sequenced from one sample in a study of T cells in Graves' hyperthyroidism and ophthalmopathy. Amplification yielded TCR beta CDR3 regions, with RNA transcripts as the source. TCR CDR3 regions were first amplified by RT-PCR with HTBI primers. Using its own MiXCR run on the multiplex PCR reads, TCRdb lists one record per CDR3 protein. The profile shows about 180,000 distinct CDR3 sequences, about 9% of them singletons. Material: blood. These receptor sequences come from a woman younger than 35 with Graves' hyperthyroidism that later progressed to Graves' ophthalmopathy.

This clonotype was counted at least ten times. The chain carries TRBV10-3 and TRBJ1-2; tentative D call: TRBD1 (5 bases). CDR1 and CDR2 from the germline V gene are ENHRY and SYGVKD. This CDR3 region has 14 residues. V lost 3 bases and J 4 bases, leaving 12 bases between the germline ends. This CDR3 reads CAISEDSLRYGYTF. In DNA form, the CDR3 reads TGTGCCATCAGTGAAGACAGTCTTCGCTATGGCTACACCTTC.

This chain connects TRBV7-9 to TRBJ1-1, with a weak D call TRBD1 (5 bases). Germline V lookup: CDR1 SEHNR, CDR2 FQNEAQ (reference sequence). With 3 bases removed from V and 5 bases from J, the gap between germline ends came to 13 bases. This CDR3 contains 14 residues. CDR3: CASSLGVGGTEAFF. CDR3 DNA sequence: TGTGCCAGCAGCTTGGGGGTGGGGGGAACTGAAGCTTTCTTT.

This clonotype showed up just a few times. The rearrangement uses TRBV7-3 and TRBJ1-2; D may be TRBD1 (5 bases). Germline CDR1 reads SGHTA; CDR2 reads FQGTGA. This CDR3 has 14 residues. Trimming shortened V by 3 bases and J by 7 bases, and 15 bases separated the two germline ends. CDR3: CASSFDSLERGYTF. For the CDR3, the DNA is TGTGCCAGCAGCTTTGACAGTTTAGAGCGTGGCTACACCTTC.

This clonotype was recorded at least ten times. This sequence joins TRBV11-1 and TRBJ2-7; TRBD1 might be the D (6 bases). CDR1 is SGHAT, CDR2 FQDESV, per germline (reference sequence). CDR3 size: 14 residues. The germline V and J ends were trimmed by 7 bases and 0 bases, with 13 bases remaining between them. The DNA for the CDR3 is TGTGCCAGCACCCTGTCGACAGGCTCCTACGAGCAGTACTTC. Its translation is CASTLSTGSYEQYF.

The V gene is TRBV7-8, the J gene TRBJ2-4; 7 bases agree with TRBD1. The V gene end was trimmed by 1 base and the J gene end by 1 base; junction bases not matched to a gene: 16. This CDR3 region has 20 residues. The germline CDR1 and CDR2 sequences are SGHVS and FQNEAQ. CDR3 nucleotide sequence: TGTGCCAGCAGCTTAGGTTCGGCCCGAGACAGGGAGCGGGCCAAAAACATTCAGTACTTC. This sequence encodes CASSLGSARDRERAKNIQYF.

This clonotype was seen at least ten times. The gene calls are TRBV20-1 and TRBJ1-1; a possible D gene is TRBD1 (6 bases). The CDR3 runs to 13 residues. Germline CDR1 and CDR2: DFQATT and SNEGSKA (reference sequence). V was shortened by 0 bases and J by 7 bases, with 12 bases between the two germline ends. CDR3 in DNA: TGCAGTGCTAGAGATGGCAGGGGCGGTGAAGCTTTCTTT. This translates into CSARDGRGGEAFF.

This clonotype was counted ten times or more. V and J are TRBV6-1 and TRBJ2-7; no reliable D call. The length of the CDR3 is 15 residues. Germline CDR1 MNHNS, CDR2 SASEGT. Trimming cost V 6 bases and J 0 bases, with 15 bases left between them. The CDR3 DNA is TGTGCCAGCAGCTCTCCGGTGGGCGGCTCCTACGAGCAGTACTTC. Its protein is CASSSPVGGSYEQYF.

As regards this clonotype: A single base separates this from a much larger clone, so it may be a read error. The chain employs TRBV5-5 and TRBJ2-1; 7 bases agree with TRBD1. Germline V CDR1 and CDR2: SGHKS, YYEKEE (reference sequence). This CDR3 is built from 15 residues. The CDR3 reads CASSSDRTLYSEQFF. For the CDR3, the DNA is TGTGCCAGCAGCTCGGACAGGACACTTTACAGTGAGCAGTTCTTC.

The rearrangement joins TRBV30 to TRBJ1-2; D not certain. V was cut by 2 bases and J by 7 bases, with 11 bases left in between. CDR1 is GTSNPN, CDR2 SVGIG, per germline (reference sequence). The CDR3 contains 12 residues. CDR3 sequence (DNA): TGTGCCTGGAGTCCATCATCAGGTGGCTACACCTTC. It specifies CAWSPSSGGYTF.

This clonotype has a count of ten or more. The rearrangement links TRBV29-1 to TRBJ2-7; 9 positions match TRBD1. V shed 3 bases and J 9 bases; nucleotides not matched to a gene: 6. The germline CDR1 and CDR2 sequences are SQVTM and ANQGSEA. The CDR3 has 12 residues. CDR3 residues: CSVDLTGGWQYF. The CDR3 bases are TGCAGCGTTGACTTAACAGGGGGCTGGCAGTACTTC.

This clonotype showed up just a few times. The CDR3 protein is CASSRGRGKVYEQYF. The DNA of the CDR3 is TGTGCCAGCAGCCGGGGGAGGGGAAAGGTTTACGAGCAGTACTTC. V gene TRBV5-8 combines with J gene TRBJ2-7; 7 positions agree with TRBD2. V shed 4 bases and J 4 bases; nucleotides not matched to a gene: 11. CDR1 is SGHTS, CDR2 YDEGEE, per germline. The CDR3 length is 15 residues.

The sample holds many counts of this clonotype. The CDR3 region is CASSPGTRRAQYF. DNA for the CDR3: TGTGCCAGCAGCCCCGGGACTCGCCGGGCGCAGTATTTT. This chain links TRBV7-3 with TRBJ2-3; TRBD2 is a possible D gene (6 bases). CDR1 and CDR2 (germline): SGHTA, FQGTGA. V was pared by 5 bases and J by 10 bases, with 16 bases between. This CDR3 is 13 amino acids long.

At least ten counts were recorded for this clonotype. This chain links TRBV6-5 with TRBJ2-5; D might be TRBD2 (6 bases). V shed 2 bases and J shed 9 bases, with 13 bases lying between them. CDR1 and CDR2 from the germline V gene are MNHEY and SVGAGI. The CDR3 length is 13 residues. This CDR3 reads CASSYGGYGAQYF. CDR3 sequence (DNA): TGTGCCAGCAGTTACGGAGGGTATGGGGCCCAGTACTTC.

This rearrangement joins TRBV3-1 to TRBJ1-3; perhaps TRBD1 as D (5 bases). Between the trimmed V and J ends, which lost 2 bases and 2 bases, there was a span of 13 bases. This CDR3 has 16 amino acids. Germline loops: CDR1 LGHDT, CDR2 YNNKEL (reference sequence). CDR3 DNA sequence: TGTGCCAGCAGCCAACGACGCGGGACGGCTGGAAACACCATATATTTT. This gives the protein CASSQRRGTAGNTIYF.